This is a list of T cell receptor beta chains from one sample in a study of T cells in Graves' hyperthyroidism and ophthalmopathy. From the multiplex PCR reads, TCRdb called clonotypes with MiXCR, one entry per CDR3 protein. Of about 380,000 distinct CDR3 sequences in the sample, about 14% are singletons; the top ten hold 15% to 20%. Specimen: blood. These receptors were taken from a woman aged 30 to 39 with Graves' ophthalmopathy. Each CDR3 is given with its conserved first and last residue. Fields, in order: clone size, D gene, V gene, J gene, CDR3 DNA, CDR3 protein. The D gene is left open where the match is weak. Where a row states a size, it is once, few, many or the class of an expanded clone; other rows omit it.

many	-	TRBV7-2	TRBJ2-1	TGTGCCAGCAGCCTCTCCTACAGGGGAGGGGGATCCTACAATGAGCAGTTCTTC	CASSLSYRGGGSYNEQFF
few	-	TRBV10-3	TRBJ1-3	TGTGCCATCAGTGAGTCGACTCGGGACACCATATATTTT	CAISESTRDTIYF
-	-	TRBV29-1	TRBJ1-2	TGCAGCGCACAACAGGGAACTAATAACTATGGCTACACCTTC	CSAQQGTNNYGYTF
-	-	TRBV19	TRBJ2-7	TGTGCCACCTCAAGCCCGGGACAAGGGGCGATCGAGCAGTACTTC	CATSSPGQGAIEQYF
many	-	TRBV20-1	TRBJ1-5	TGCAGTGCTTCGACAGGTAGCAATCAGCCCCAGCATTTT	CSASTGSNQPQHF
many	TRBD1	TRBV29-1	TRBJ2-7	TGCAGCGTTGTTTTTTTGGACAGGTCCTACGAGCAGTACTTC	CSVVFLDRSYEQYF
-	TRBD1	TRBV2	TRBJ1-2	TGTGCCAGCAGTTTCCTTTCAGGGGGCTATGGCTACACCTTC	CASSFLSGGYGYTF
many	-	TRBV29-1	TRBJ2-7	TGCAGCGTTAAAAGCTCCTCCTACGAGCAGTACTTC	CSVKSSSYEQYF
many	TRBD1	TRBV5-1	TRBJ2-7	TGCGCCAGCAGCTTGACTCAGGGGGCTTGGTACGAGCAGTACTTC	CASSLTQGAWYEQYF
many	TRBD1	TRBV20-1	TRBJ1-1	TGCAGTGCCCGGAGGCAGGGGGGAACTGAAGCTTTCTTT	CSARRQGGTEAFF
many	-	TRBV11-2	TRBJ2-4	TGTGCCAGCAGCCTCTGGCCCGGGGACGAAAACATTCAGTACTTC	CASSLWPGDENIQYF
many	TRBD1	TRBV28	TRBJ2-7	TGTGCCAGCAGTTCCTCGGGACAGGGCCCCTACGAGCAGTACTTC	CASSSSGQGPYEQYF
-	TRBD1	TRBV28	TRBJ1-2	TGTGCCAGCAGTTCGACAGGGGACATCTATGGCTACACCTTC	CASSSTGDIYGYTF
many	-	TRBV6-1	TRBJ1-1	TGTGCCAGCGATCCGGGAAACATGAACACTGAAGCTTTCTTT	CASDPGNMNTEAFF
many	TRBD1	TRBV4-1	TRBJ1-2	TGCGCCAGCAGCCAAGACGGGGGACAGGTTAATGGCTACACCTTC	CASSQDGGQVNGYTF
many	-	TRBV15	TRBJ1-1	TGTGCCACCAGCGACAGGCTCACTGAAGCTTTCTTT	CATSDRLTEAFF
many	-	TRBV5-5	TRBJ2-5	TGTGCCAGCAGCTTGATAGAGACCCAGTACTTC	CASSLIETQYF
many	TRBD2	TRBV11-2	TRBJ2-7	TGTGCCAGCAGCTCCTCTAGGGGACTAAACTACGAGCAGTACTTC	CASSSSRGLNYEQYF
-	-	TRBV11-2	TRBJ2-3	TGTGCCAGCAGCTTAGATTTGACAGGCCGCACAGATACGCAGTATTTT	CASSLDLTGRTDTQYF
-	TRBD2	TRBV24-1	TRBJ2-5	TGTGCCACCAGTGATTTTGGTATAGCGGGGCCCTCCCTGACCCAGTACTTC	CATSDFGIAGPSLTQYF
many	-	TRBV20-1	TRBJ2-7	TGCAGTGCCGGATCGATACCCCTCTACGAGCAGTACTTC	CSAGSIPLYEQYF
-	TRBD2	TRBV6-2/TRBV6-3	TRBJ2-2	TGTGCCAGCAGTCTGCTAGCGGGGCCCTCCGGGGAGCTGTTTTTT	CASSLLAGPSGELFF
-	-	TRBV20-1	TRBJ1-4	TGCAGTGCCAAGGGGAGGGTCGGAGAAAAACTGTTTTTT	CSAKGRVGEKLFF
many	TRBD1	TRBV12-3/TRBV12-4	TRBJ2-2	TGTGCCAGCAAGGGGGAGACAGGGGGCCGGTTCGCGAACACCGGGGAGCTGTTTTTT	CASKGETGGRFANTGELFF
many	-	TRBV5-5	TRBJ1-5	TGTGCCAGCAGCTCCGGGGTGACTAGCAATCAGCCCCAGCATTTT	CASSSGVTSNQPQHF
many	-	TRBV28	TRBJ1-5	TGTGCCAGCAGTTTTGGGGGGCTTGGAAATCAGCCCCAGCATTTT	CASSFGGLGNQPQHF
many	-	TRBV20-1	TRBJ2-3	TGCAGTGCTAGACGGGACCGCTTAACAGATACGCAGTATTTT	CSARRDRLTDTQYF
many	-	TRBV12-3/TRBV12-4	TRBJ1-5	TGTGCCAGCAGTTTAGCAGGGCACCGGCAGCCCCAGCATTTT	CASSLAGHRQPQHF
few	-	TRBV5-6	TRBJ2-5	TGTGCCAGCAGCTTTCGGGTGGTCAGTAAAGAGACCCAGTACTTC	CASSFRVVSKETQYF
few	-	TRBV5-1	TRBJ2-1	TGCGCCAGGGGACTTACCAATGAGCAGTTCTTC	CARGLTNEQFF
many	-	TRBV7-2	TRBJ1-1	TGTGCCAGCAGCTTAGTGGGGTCAGTGAACACTGAAGCTTTCTTT	CASSLVGSVNTEAFF
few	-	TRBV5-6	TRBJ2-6	TGTGCCAGCAGTAAAGTGGGGGACCTGAGCTCTGGGGCCAACGTCCTGACTTTC	CASSKVGDLSSGANVLTF
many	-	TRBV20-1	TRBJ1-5	TGCAGTGCACTAGTTGGTAGGTTAAATCAGCCCCAGCATTTT	CSALVGRLNQPQHF
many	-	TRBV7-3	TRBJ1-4	TGTGCCAGCAGCTTAAGTCGGGCGCCCAATGAAAAACTGTTTTTT	CASSLSRAPNEKLFF
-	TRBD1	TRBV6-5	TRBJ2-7	TGTGCCAGCAGTTACGATGTGGGACAGGGGACCTACGAGCAGTACTTC	CASSYDVGQGTYEQYF
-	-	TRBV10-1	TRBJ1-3	TGCGCCAGCAGCGGGACGGGTAGCTCTGGAAACACCATATATTTT	CASSGTGSSGNTIYF
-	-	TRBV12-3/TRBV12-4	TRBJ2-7	TGTGCCAGCAGTTTTACGGGGAAGGGGCGCGAGCAGTACTTC	CASSFTGKGREQYF
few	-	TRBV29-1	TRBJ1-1	TGCAGCGCCTCCTCTCCGGCAGGACCGGGCACTGAAGCTTTCTTT	CSASSPAGPGTEAFF
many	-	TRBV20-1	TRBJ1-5	TGCAGTGCTAGGAAGGTCCCAAGCAGCAATCAGCCCCAGCATTTT	CSARKVPSSNQPQHF
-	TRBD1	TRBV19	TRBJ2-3	TGTGCCAGTAGTATGGGACAGTCGACAGATACGCAGTATTTT	CASSMGQSTDTQYF
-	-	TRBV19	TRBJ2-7	TGTGCCAGTACTAACGGAGCCGGACCCTACGAGCAGTACTTC	CASTNGAGPYEQYF
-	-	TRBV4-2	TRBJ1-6	TGTGCCAGCAGCCAATCTGCCGAGAGTTCGTTTAGTTCACCCCTCCACTTT	CASSQSAESSFSSPLHF